This TCR beta chain was sequenced during a study of beta chain features in type 1 diabetes. Study summary: Over all samples combined, about 99,000,000 sorted cells were examined.

The sequenced template was cDNA made from the entire isolated RNA. The data were produced by immunoSEQ multiplex PCR, yet TCRdb's version contains in-frame clones alone and is incomplete. The sample yields about 930,000 clones, roughly 15% seen once. Germline loops: CDR1 SGHDT, CDR2 YYEEEE. The CDR3 covers 14 residues. V was clipped by 0 bases and J by 4 bases; unmatched bases: 2. Over 95% purity was reached by all sorted populations. The receptor was isolated from a woman aged 18-30 years in good health. The chain couples TRBV5-6 to TRBJ2-5; 8 bases fit TRBD2. The sample comprised naive CD4+ T cells from blood. Here the CDR3 reads CASSLVLAGETQYF. The DNA of the CDR3 is TGTGCCAGCAGCTTGGTTCTAGCGGGAGAGACCCAGTACTTC.